A single sample gave rise to the 25 T cell receptor beta chains below, sequenced in a study of human T cells and chemical hapten exposure. Sample time point: pre-sensitization, week 0. Treatment in this sample: therapeutic diphenylcyclopropenone sensitization with weekly scalp DPC. TCRdb independently ran MiXCR on the RACE reads; one entry per CDR3 protein. The sample carries some 330,000 distinct CDR3 sequences, 5.5% recorded once. The sequencing here drew on whole blood, taken in connection with sensitization to the hapten diphenylcyclopropenone (DPC). The receptors derive from a woman between 18 and 29 years old with alopecia areata. Some clones in this sample may be carry-over from other donors' samples.

The J gene is TRBJ2-2, the V gene TRBV7-3; a weak D match, TRBD2 (5 bases). V lost 4 bases and J lost 3, with 9 bases in between. The CDR3 sequence is 14 residues long. CDR1 and CDR2 (germline): SGHTA, FQGTGA. CDR3 residues: CASSWTDHTGELFF. As DNA, the CDR3 is TGTGCCAGCAGCTGGACTGATCACACCGGGGAGCTGTTTTTT.

This clonotype was picked up a small number of times. The rearrangement uses TRBV6-2 or TRBV6-3 and TRBJ2-1; 8 bases line up with TRBD2. The CDR3 has 16 amino acids. CDR1 is MNHEY, CDR2 SVGEGT, per germline. The V segment lost 7 bases and the J segment 8 bases; nucleotides outside the gene matches: 16. The chain's CDR3 is CASTWTTGGLWYEQFF. CDR3 sequence (DNA): TGTGCCAGCACATGGACGACGGGGGGGCTTTGGTATGAGCAGTTCTTC.

This clonotype was observed a handful of times. The chain combines TRBV3-1 with TRBJ2-3; the D gene could be TRBD1 or TRBD2 (5 bases each). Trimming pared 5 bases from V and 5 bases from J, leaving 17 bases between. The CDR3 extends over 15 amino acids. Germline V gene lookup returns CDR1 LGHDT and CDR2 YNNKEL (reference sequence). CDR3 protein: CASSFGTGSRDTQYF. CDR3 nucleotides: TGTGCCAGCAGCTTCGGGACGGGGTCCAGAGATACGCAGTATTTT.

This chain uses TRBV27 with TRBJ2-3; 8 positions match TRBD1. The germline CDR1 and CDR2 sequences are MNHEY and SMNVEV (reference sequence). The CDR3 consists of 15 residues. After removal of 6 bases from V and 0 bases from J, the junction contained 5 bases not matched to a gene. CDR3 sequence: CASREGQGSTDTQYF. DNA for the CDR3: TGTGCCAGCAGAGAAGGACAGGGAAGCACAGATACGCAGTATTTT.

This clonotype turned up a few times. The chain employs TRBV29-1 and TRBJ2-3, with TRBD2 matching over 12 bases. This CDR3 contains 13 residues. V lost 4 bases and J lost 7; bases outside the gene matches: 3. CDR1 is SQVTM and CDR2 is ANQGSEA in the germline V gene. CDR3 region: CSVVLAGGNTQYF. The CDR3 coding sequence is TGCAGCGTTGTCCTAGCGGGGGGGAATACGCAGTATTTT.

In its sample, this clonotype was seen a few times. This chain uses TRBV27 with TRBJ1-1; 11 bases line up with TRBD1. The CDR3 is 16 residues long. Germline CDR1 reads MNHEY; CDR2 reads SMNVEV (reference sequence). The ends lost 5 bases at V and 4 bases at J; junction bases unmatched: 9. CDR3 in DNA: TGTGCCAGCAGTCCCCTCCGGACAGGGGGCCCCACTGAAGCTTTCTTT. Protein: CASSPLRTGGPTEAFF.

The chain recombines TRBV6-5 with TRBJ1-2; 7 positions match TRBD1. The V and J ends lost 7 bases and 8 bases, in that order; junction bases with no gene match: 13. CDR1 and CDR2 (germline): MNHEY, SVGAGI. The CDR3 length is 14 residues. CDR3 bases: TGTGCCAGCACCACAGGGGAAGGAAGCGAAGGCTACACCTTC. Amino acid sequence: CASTTGEGSEGYTF.

This clonotype has ten or more counts. This chain connects TRBV11-2 to TRBJ1-2; D unresolved. The CDR3 is 15 amino acids. The V end was cut by 3 bases, the J end by 1 base, with 12 bases between. Germline V gives CDR1 SGHAT, CDR2 FQNNGV. DNA for the CDR3: TGTGCCAGCAGCTTCGATAGGGTGCTTAACTATGGCTACACCTTC. This codes for CASSFDRVLNYGYTF.

The CDR3 here is CASSPRIGAGANVLTF. The CDR3 DNA is TGTGCCAGCAGCCCCCGGATTGGGGCTGGGGCCAACGTCCTGACTTTC. The chain recombines TRBV7-9 with TRBJ2-6; D ambiguous. V was trimmed by 5 bases and J by 2 bases, leaving 13 bases between them. In germline, CDR1 is SEHNR, CDR2 FQNEAQ (reference sequence). This CDR3 spans 16 amino acids. The full variable domain, completed using reference TRBV7-9 and TRBJ2-6, is DTGVSQNPRHKITKRGQNVTFRCDPISEHNRLYWYRQTLGQGPEFLTYFQNEAQLEKSRLLSDRFSAERPKGSFSTLEIQRTEQGDSAMYLCASSPRIGAGANVLTFGAGSRLTVL.

This clonotype has ten or more counts. The J gene is TRBJ2-5, the V gene TRBV2, with D perhaps TRBD1 (6 bases). There are 14 residues in the CDR3. V was pared by 6 bases and J by 4 bases, with 15 bases between. Germline V gene lookup returns CDR1 SNHLY and CDR2 FYNNEI. CDR3 region: CASRADSAGETQYF. The DNA for the CDR3 is TGTGCCAGCAGGGCGGACAGCGCAGGAGAGACCCAGTACTTC. Variable domain in full (rest from reference TRBV2 and TRBJ2-5): EPEVTQTPSHQVTQMGQEVILRCVPISNHLYFYWYRQILGQKVEFLVSFYNNEISEKSEIFDDQFSVERPDGSNFTLKIRSTKLEDSAMYFCASRADSAGETQYFGPGTRLLVL.

The chain combines TRBV3-1 with TRBJ2-5; either TRBD1 or TRBD2 may supply D (6 bases each). The V gene lost 0 bases and the J gene lost 7 bases, with 18 bases spanning the gap. The CDR3 runs to 16 residues. Germline loops: CDR1 LGHDT, CDR2 YNNKEL (reference sequence). CDR3 nucleotide sequence: TGTGCCAGCAGCCAAGACTATACGGGAGAGGGGGGGACCCAGTACTTC. It specifies CASSQDYTGEGGTQYF.

CDR3 nucleotide sequence: TGTGCCAGTAGTATAGGGCTAGCGGGAGCCTACAATGAGCAGTTCTTC. Translated: CASSIGLAGAYNEQFF. This chain connects TRBV19 to TRBJ2-1; 10 bases agree with TRBD2. J lost 2 bases, V lost 1 base, and 2 bases had no gene match. Germline lookup yields CDR1 LNHDA and CDR2 SQIVND (reference sequence). The CDR3 has 16 amino acids.

This clonotype was found a few times. The J gene is TRBJ1-5, the V gene TRBV2; maybe TRBD1 (5 bases). Trimming left V 7 bases short and J 2 bases short, with 15 bases between. The germline V gene encodes CDR1 SNHLY and CDR2 FYNNEI. The CDR3 consists of 15 residues. Here the CDR3 reads CASTGVGVGNQPQHF. As DNA, the CDR3 is TGTGCCAGCACCGGGGTGGGGGTTGGCAATCAGCCCCAGCATTTT. Together with reference TRBV2 and TRBJ1-5, the CDR3 gives the full variable domain: EPEVTQTPSHQVTQMGQEVILRCVPISNHLYFYWYRQILGQKVEFLVSFYNNEISEKSEIFDDQFSVERPDGSNFTLKIRSTKLEDSAMYFCASTGVGVGNQPQHFGDGTRLSIL.

This clonotype was seen repeatedly, ten times or more. This chain uses TRBV2 with TRBJ1-2; 7 nucleotides match TRBD1. Germline values: CDR1 SNHLY, CDR2 FYNNEI. After removal of 4 bases from V and 3 bases from J, the junction contained 2 bases not matched to a gene. The CDR3 totals 13 residues. In DNA form, the CDR3 reads TGTGCCAGCAGTGGGGGACAGCACTATGGCTACACCTTC. This codes for CASSGGQHYGYTF.

This clonotype was observed at least ten times. The chain couples TRBV25-1 to TRBJ1-6, with D uncertain. Germline V CDR1 and CDR2: MGHDK, SYGVNS. V shed 5 bases and J shed 6 bases, with 8 bases lying between them. The CDR3 length is 13 residues. CDR3 DNA sequence: TGTGCCAGCAGTATCGGCTTTAATTCACCCCTCCACTTT. This encodes CASSIGFNSPLHF. The complete variable domain, with remaining parts taken from reference TRBV25-1 and TRBJ1-6, reads EADIYQTPRYLVIGTGKKITLECSQTMGHDKMYWYQQDPGMELHLIHYSYGVNSTEKGDLSSESTVSRIRTEHFPLTLESARPSHTSQYLCASSIGFNSPLHFGNGTRLTVT.

This clonotype appeared a single time. A much larger clonotype is one base distant, so this may be a read error. The gene calls are TRBV5-1 and TRBJ1-1; D possibly corresponds to TRBD1 (6 bases). Germline V lookup: CDR1 SGHRS, CDR2 YFSETQ. The CDR3 is 15 residues long. CDR3 residues: CASSLATRRDTKAFF. CDR3 DNA sequence: TGCGCCAGCAGCTTGGCGACACGGCGGGACACTAAAGCTTTCTTT.

This clonotype was found many times. V usage is TRBV6-5 and J usage is TRBJ2-3; D not resolved. The CDR3 covers 13 residues. The germline CDR1 and CDR2 sequences are MNHEY and SVGAGI. The ends were cut back, 6 bases at V and 8 bases at J, with 15 bases in the middle. The CDR3 loop reads CASRWKQVGTQYF. As DNA, the CDR3 is TGTGCCAGCAGATGGAAACAAGTGGGTACGCAGTATTTT.

This clonotype showed up many times. V gene TRBV3-1 combines with J gene TRBJ2-3; no firm D call. Germline V lookup: CDR1 LGHDT, CDR2 YNNKEL (reference sequence). Trimming cost V 1 base and J 0 bases, with 32 bases left between them. The CDR3 contains 23 residues. The CDR3 bases are TGTGCCAGCAGCCAAGGAGGCCCAGGTCCTAAACCTTGGTTGGGGAAGAGCACAGATACGCAGTATTTT. The encoded protein is CASSQGGPGPKPWLGKSTDTQYF.

In this sample, this clonotype turned up many times. The chain couples TRBV12-3 or TRBV12-4 to TRBJ1-2; perhaps TRBD1 as D (5 bases). V was pared by 2 bases and J by 3 bases, with 7 bases between. The CDR3 is made up of 13 amino acids. CDR3 sequence: CASSLQGDYGYTF. The CDR3 nucleotides are TGTGCCAGCAGTTTACAGGGAGACTATGGCTACACCTTC.

There are a few counts of this clonotype. The chain links TRBV7-2 to TRBJ1-6, with a possible D match to TRBD1 (6 bases). Trimming removed 5 bases at V and 4 bases at J, with 15 bases between. CDR1 is SGHTA, CDR2 FQGNSA, per germline. The CDR3 has 16 amino acids. The CDR3 nucleotides are TGTGCCAGCAGCCTAACCGGGACAAGTTATAATTCACCCCTCCACTTT. Residues: CASSLTGTSYNSPLHF. The full variable domain, with the rest looked up from reference TRBV7-2 and TRBJ1-6, is GAGVSQSPSNKVTEKGKDVELRCDPISGHTALYWYRQSLGQGLEFLIYFQGNSAPDKSGLPSDRFSAERTGGSVSTLTIQRTQQEDSAVYLCASSLTGTSYNSPLHFGNGTRLTVT.

This clonotype has a handful of counts. The rearrangement joins TRBV6-1 to TRBJ1-2; D perhaps matches TRBD1 (5 bases). Germline V gene lookup returns CDR1 MNHNS and CDR2 SASEGT. CDR3 size: 13 residues. The ends were cut back, 6 bases at V and 1 base at J, with 9 bases in the middle. CDR3 nucleotides: TGTGCCAGCAGAGCAGACAGTAACTATGGCTACACCTTC. Protein: CASRADSNYGYTF.

This clonotype was counted between two and nine times. CDR3 nucleotide sequence: TGTGCCACCCGGGCGGGGGTCGAGCAGTACTTC. Translation gives CATRAGVEQYF. This chain uses TRBV10-3 with TRBJ2-7, with TRBD2 matching over 7 bases. Germline trimming cut 10 bases from V and 6 bases from J; bases unmatched to any gene: 6. Germline values: CDR1 ENHRY, CDR2 SYGVKD. The CDR3 sequence is 11 residues long.

The chain carries TRBV10-3 and TRBJ2-2, with D perhaps matching TRBD1 (5 bases). Trimming cost V 2 bases and J 1 base, with 8 bases left between them. Germline CDR1 reads ENHRY; CDR2 reads SYGVKD. The CDR3 is made up of 15 amino acids. The DNA of the CDR3 is TGTGCCATCAGTGAGGGGCAGGGGAACACCGGGGAGCTGTTTTTT. Amino acid sequence: CAISEGQGNTGELFF.

The chain has TRBV10-3 and TRBJ1-2; 7 bases line up with TRBD1. V gave up 6 bases and J gave up 4 bases; unmatched junction bases: 5. The V gene's germline CDR1 is ENHRY and CDR2 SYGVKD. This CDR3 comprises 13 residues. The CDR3 is CAIRGDSGYGYTF. The CDR3 nucleotides read TGTGCCATCAGGGGGGACAGTGGCTATGGCTACACCTTC.

This clonotype occurred many times. The rearrangement links TRBV7-6 to TRBJ1-3; tentatively, D is TRBD1 (5 bases). The CDR3 is made up of 15 amino acids. V lost 2 bases and J lost 4, with 12 bases in between. Germline values: CDR1 SGHVS, CDR2 FNYEAQ. The CDR3 region is CASSLMFGGGNTIYF. The CDR3 DNA follows: TGTGCCAGCAGCTTAATGTTTGGGGGAGGAAACACCATATATTTT. Full variable domain (rest looked up from reference TRBV7-6 and TRBJ1-3): GAGVSQSPRYKVTKRGQDVALRCDPISGHVSLYWYRQALGQGPEFLTYFNYEAQQDKSGLPNDRFSAERPEGSISTLTIQRTEQRDSAMYRCASSLMFGGGNTIYFGEGSWLTVV.